One sample yielded the 21 T cell receptor beta chains listed below, sequenced in a study of T cells after yellow fever vaccination. TCRdb reanalysed the 5' RACE reads using MiXCR and keeps one entry per CDR3 protein. The sample has about 30,000 distinct CDR3 sequences; about 4.7% are singletons. This sample comprised CD8+ T cells sorted from PBMCs, obtained 10 days after the yellow fever booster vaccination. Every receptor here comes from a man younger than 45 who received the YFV17D yellow fever vaccine.

This clonotype was observed many times. This chain connects TRBV12-3 or TRBV12-4 to TRBJ2-3; 9 bases match TRBD2. The CDR3 extends over 16 amino acids. With 5 bases clipped from V and 4 bases from J, the junction kept 10 bases outside the gene matches. CDR3 residues: CASSPGLAVSSDTQYF. CDR3 nucleotide sequence: TGTGCCAGCAGTCCGGGACTAGCAGTTTCCTCAGATACGCAGTATTTT.

At least ten counts were recorded for this clonotype. This chain uses TRBV12-3 or TRBV12-4 with TRBJ1-5; 7 bases match TRBD1. V shed 5 bases, J shed 0 bases, and the junction held 10 bases outside the gene matches. The CDR3 runs 17 residues. CDR3 residues: CASSLRTGVYSNQPQHF. The CDR3 region has the DNA TGTGCCAGCAGTCTCCGGACAGGAGTTTATAGCAATCAGCCCCAGCATTTT.

This clonotype showed up many times. The rearrangement joins TRBV15 to TRBJ1-1; possibly TRBD1 for D (5 bases). V lost 0 bases to trimming and J lost 4 bases, with 12 bases between them. This CDR3 region has 15 residues. In germline, CDR1 is LNHNV, CDR2 YYDKDF (reference sequence). In DNA form, the CDR3 reads TGTGCCACCAGCAGAGACAGGGATTTTGGCACTGAAGCTTTCTTT. This sequence encodes CATSRDRDFGTEAFF.

This clonotype was recorded many times. V and J are TRBV20-1 and TRBJ2-1; TRBD2 matches 7 bases. Germline loops: CDR1 DFQATT, CDR2 SNEGSKA (reference sequence). CDR3 length: 17 residues. Unmatched junction bases numbered 9, after V lost 0 bases and J lost 1 base. This CDR3 reads CSARDSPPSGSYNEQFF. CDR3 nucleotides: TGCAGTGCTAGAGATTCCCCCCCTAGCGGATCCTACAATGAGCAGTTCTTC.

This clonotype was observed many times. The rearrangement joins TRBV27 to TRBJ2-5; 8 bases map to TRBD2. V shed 1 base and J 4 bases; nucleotides not matched to a gene: 5. The CDR3 contains 15 residues. The germline CDR1 and CDR2 sequences are MNHEY and SMNVEV (reference sequence). In nucleotides, the CDR3 is TGTGCCAGCAGTTTATACAGCGGGAGCGCAGAGACCCAGTACTTC. This gives the protein CASSLYSGSAETQYF.

This clonotype was seen many times. V and J are TRBV9 and TRBJ2-7; tentatively, D is TRBD1 or TRBD2 (5 bases each). The germline V and J ends were trimmed by 0 bases and 7 bases, with 11 bases remaining between them. Germline-derived CDR1 and CDR2 are SGDLS and YYNGEE. CDR3 size: 13 residues. The CDR3 here is CASSVGGYEEQYF. The CDR3 DNA follows: TGTGCCAGCAGCGTAGGGGGGTATGAGGAGCAGTACTTC.

This clonotype came up many times. V gene TRBV4-3 combines with J gene TRBJ2-7; D unresolved. This CDR3 spans 13 amino acids. The germline V and J ends were trimmed by 1 base and 2 bases, with 6 bases remaining between them. Per germline, CDR1 LGHNA and CDR2 YSLEER. CDR3 bases: TGCGCCAGCAGCCAAGGGTTGCCCTACGAGCAGTACTTC. Protein product: CASSQGLPYEQYF.

Of note for this clonotype: This could be a read error, since a much larger clone is one nucleotide away. The V gene is TRBV6-2 or TRBV6-3, the J gene TRBJ1-2; D remains unclear. The CDR3 extends over 15 amino acids. The V end lost 2 bases, the J end lost 6 bases, and 16 bases lay between the germline ends. In germline, CDR1 is MNHEY, CDR2 SVGEGT. The CDR3 bases are TGTGCCAGCAGTTACACAATCAGGCGGACGGATGGCTACACCTTC. This codes for CASSYTIRRTDGYTF.

This clonotype has a count of ten or more. The genes are TRBV5-1 and TRBJ2-7; weak D call: TRBD2 (6 bases). V lost 4 bases and J lost 5, with 25 bases in between. CDR1 SGHRS and CDR2 YFSETQ come from the germline V gene. This CDR3 has 17 residues. CDR3 sequence: CASSTGDDSGLLHEQYF. The CDR3 DNA reads TGCGCCAGCAGCACAGGAGATGACTCGGGACTGCTGCACGAGCAGTACTTC. Using reference TRBV5-1 and TRBJ2-7 for the parts outside the CDR3, the full variable domain is KAGVTQTPRYLIKTRGQQVTLSCSPISGHRSVSWYQQTPGQGLQFLFEYFSETQRNKGNFPGRFSGRQFSNSRSEMNVSTLELGDSALYLCASSTGDDSGLLHEQYFGPGTRLTVT.

This clonotype was counted at least ten times. The rearrangement links TRBV6-1 to TRBJ2-7; no definite D call. The CDR3 has 15 residues. Germline V gene sequence: CDR1 MNHNS, CDR2 SASEGT. V was pared by 2 bases and J by 4 bases, with 15 bases between. CDR3 amino acids: CASSEWVQAVYEQYF. The CDR3 bases are TGTGCCAGCAGTGAATGGGTCCAGGCCGTGTACGAGCAGTACTTC.

Worth noting for this clonotype: A read error may explain this, as a much larger clone is one base away. The chain joins TRBV4-3 to TRBJ1-3; tentatively, D is TRBD1 (5 bases). The V gene lost 5 bases and the J gene lost 4 bases, with 9 bases spanning the gap. The CDR3 length is 13 residues. The germline CDR1 and CDR2 sequences are LGHNA and YSLEER. The CDR3 reads CASSWGMGNTIYF. As DNA, the CDR3 is TGCGCCAGCAGCTGGGGCATGGGAAACACCATATATTTT.

This clonotype was picked up many times. V is TRBV7-6 and J is TRBJ2-7; 7 nucleotides match TRBD2. The V segment lost 1 base and the J segment 9 bases; nucleotides outside the gene matches: 6. Germline lookup yields CDR1 SGHVS and CDR2 FNYEAQ. This CDR3 comprises 13 residues. The CDR3 region has the DNA TGTGCCAGCAGCTTAGATGGGGGGGGAGGGCAGTACTTC. Its protein product is CASSLDGGGGQYF.

This clonotype showed up many times. The rearrangement joins TRBV30 to TRBJ2-1, with no clear D. The V gene's germline CDR1 is GTSNPN and CDR2 SVGIG (reference sequence). The CDR3 contains 13 residues. V dropped 2 bases and J dropped 5 bases, with 10 bases sitting between them. The CDR3 coding sequence is TGTGCCTGGAGTCTTACGGCCGACAATGAGCAGTTCTTC. Translating it yields CAWSLTADNEQFF.

This clonotype was found many times. The V and J genes are TRBV20-1 and TRBJ2-1, with TRBD2 identical over 8 bases. The CDR3 runs 17 residues. Per germline, CDR1 DFQATT and CDR2 SNEGSKA (reference sequence). J gave up 5 bases and V 0 bases, and 12 bases lay outside the gene matches. DNA of the CDR3: TGCAGTGCTAGAGATTACGAGCGGGAGTACCGAGACAATGAGCAGTTCTTC. Encoded protein: CSARDYEREYRDNEQFF.

The CDR3 DNA reads as TGTGCCAGCAGCCCACGCCTAGCGGGACTCTACGAGCAGTACTTC. Protein: CASSPRLAGLYEQYF. The V gene is TRBV7-2, the J gene TRBJ2-7; TRBD2 matches at 9 bases. V lost 5 bases, J lost 3 bases, and 8 bases stayed unmatched. CDR3 length: 15 amino acids. CDR1 SGHTA and CDR2 FQGNSA come from the germline V gene.

This clonotype was detected ten times or more. The CDR3 coding sequence is TGTGCCAGCACTATGAACACCGGGGAGCTGTTTTTT. Translation gives CASTMNTGELFF. The V gene is TRBV9, the J gene TRBJ2-2; D unresolved. This CDR3 has 12 residues. The V end was cut by 6 bases, the J end by 1 base, with 4 bases between. Germline lookup yields CDR1 SGDLS and CDR2 YYNGEE.

This clonotype was seen at least ten times. V gene TRBV11-2 combines with J gene TRBJ2-6; D is perhaps TRBD1 (6 bases). From germline, CDR1 is SGHAT and CDR2 FQNNGV. This CDR3 has 17 amino acids. Between the trimmed V and J ends, which lost 4 bases and 0 bases, there was a span of 13 bases. CDR3 loop: CASSSTPTGSGANVLTF. The CDR3, as DNA: TGTGCCAGCAGCTCCACCCCGACAGGCTCTGGGGCCAACGTCCTGACTTTC.

This clonotype was counted ten times or more. This rearrangement joins TRBV6-5 to TRBJ2-3, with a weak D call TRBD1 (6 bases). The CDR3 has 14 residues. Trimming left V 1 base short and J 6 bases short, with 11 bases between. Germline CDR1 reads MNHEY; CDR2 reads SVGAGI. CDR3 coding DNA: TGTGCCAGCAGTTACTACGGACAGACTGATACGCAGTATTTT. Amino acid sequence: CASSYYGQTDTQYF.

This clonotype was observed at least ten times. The genes are TRBV4-3 and TRBJ2-1; TRBD2 aligns across 12 bases. The germline gives CDR1 LGHNA, CDR2 YSLEER. V was clipped by 3 bases and J by 9 bases; unmatched bases: 12. CDR3 length: 17 residues. The CDR3 nucleotides are TGCGCCAGCAGCCAGACTAGCGGGAGCGACCACCTCGGTGAGCAGTTCTTC. Translating it yields CASSQTSGSDHLGEQFF.

Many counts were recorded for this clonotype. This chain joins TRBV27 and TRBJ2-4; 8 bases are a match to TRBD1. Germline-derived CDR1 and CDR2 are MNHEY and SMNVEV (reference sequence). Germline trimming cut 5 bases from V and 6 bases from J; bases unmatched to any gene: 3. This CDR3 is built from 13 residues. This chain's CDR3 is CASSLDRGNIQYF. CDR3 DNA: TGTGCCAGCAGTCTCGACAGGGGAAACATTCAGTACTTC.

In its sample, this clonotype was seen many times. The CDR3 DNA sequence: TGTGCCAGCAGTTCCCTGAACTCCGGGACTTCAAAAAGAGATACGCAGTATTTT. Protein: CASSSLNSGTSKRDTQYF. The chain has TRBV27 and TRBJ2-3; TRBD2 is a possible D gene (6 bases). Looked up from germline, CDR1 is MNHEY and CDR2 is SMNVEV (reference sequence). CDR3 length: 18 amino acids. Trimming left V 4 bases short and J 5 bases short, with 25 bases between.